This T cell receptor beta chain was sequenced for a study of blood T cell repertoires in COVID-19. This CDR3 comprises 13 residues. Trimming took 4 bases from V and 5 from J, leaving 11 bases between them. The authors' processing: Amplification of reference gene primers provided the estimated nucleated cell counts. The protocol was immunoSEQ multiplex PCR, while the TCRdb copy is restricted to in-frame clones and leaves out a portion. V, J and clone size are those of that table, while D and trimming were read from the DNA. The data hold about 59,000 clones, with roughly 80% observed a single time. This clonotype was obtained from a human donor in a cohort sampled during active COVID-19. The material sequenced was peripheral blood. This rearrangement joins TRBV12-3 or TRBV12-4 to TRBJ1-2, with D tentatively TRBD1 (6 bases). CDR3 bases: TGTGCCAGCAGTTGGGGGCCAGGGTATGGCTACACCTTC. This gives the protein CASSWGPGYGYTF.